These 20 T cell receptor beta chains share one sample of origin, sequenced in a study of T-cell memory formation after mild COVID-19. TCRdb re-derived calls from the 5' RACE reads in MiXCR, one entry per CDR3 protein. The sample records hundreds of thousands of distinct CDR3 sequences, over 15% being singletons. The sequencing input was PBMCs or a T cell subset sorted from them (not recorded which). The source of these receptors is a man between 18 and 35 years old who had mild COVID-19 (a few samples of this study predate the infection). Cell type and time point are not known.

The V call is TRBV7-2, the J call TRBJ1-5; TRBD1 matches at 8 bases. The ends lost 5 bases at V and 6 bases at J; junction bases unmatched: 9. This CDR3 has 15 amino acids. The germline V gene has CDR1 SGHTA and CDR2 FQGNSA. CDR3 sequence reads: CASSNTGGPSQPQHF. Here the CDR3 DNA reads TGTGCCAGCAGCAATACAGGGGGGCCTAGTCAGCCCCAGCATTTT.

In its sample, this clonotype was seen a few times. The chain has TRBV7-9 and TRBJ1-2, with TRBD1 matching over 7 bases. Germline V gives CDR1 SEHNR, CDR2 FQNEAQ (reference sequence). The CDR3 consists of 15 residues. V dropped 4 bases and J dropped 2; count of bases not matched to a gene: 7. CDR3 coding DNA: TGTGCCAGCAGCTCAGGGGGTAGTTCCAACTATGGCTACACCTTC. Residues: CASSSGGSSNYGYTF.

This clonotype was seen a handful of times. V gene TRBV7-9 combines with J gene TRBJ2-2; D might be TRBD1 or TRBD2, each matching 5 bases. With 2 bases removed from V and 5 bases from J, the gap between germline ends came to 12 bases. CDR3 length: 15 amino acids. The germline gives CDR1 SEHNR, CDR2 FQNEAQ (reference sequence). Here the CDR3 reads CASSLRGARTGELFF. CDR3 nucleotide sequence: TGTGCCAGCAGCTTAAGAGGGGCGAGGACCGGGGAGCTGTTTTTT.

The CDR3 loop is CASSLPPGLVGSDTQYF. The CDR3 region has the DNA TGTGCCAGCAGCTTACCGCCGGGACTAGTTGGTTCAGATACGCAGTATTTT. This chain joins TRBV7-2 and TRBJ2-3; 8 nucleotides match TRBD2. The CDR3 covers 17 residues. Losses at the gene ends were 2 bases for V and 4 bases for J; bases not matched to a gene: 11. Germline loops: CDR1 SGHTA, CDR2 FQGNSA.

This clonotype was seen only a few times. The chain links TRBV9 to TRBJ2-7; 12 positions agree with TRBD2. Germline loops: CDR1 SGDLS, CDR2 YYNGEE. This CDR3 is 14 amino acids long. J was trimmed by 6 bases and V by 4 bases; bases with no gene match: 5. Written as DNA, the CDR3 is TGTGCCAGCAGCCCGGGACTAGCGGGTTTCGAGCAGTACTTC. The encoded protein is CASSPGLAGFEQYF.

The chain links TRBV3-1 to TRBJ2-7, with 8 positions matching TRBD2. V gave up 1 base and J gave up 6 bases; unmatched junction bases: 11. Germline CDR1 is LGHDT and CDR2 is YNNKEL (reference sequence). This CDR3 contains 16 residues. The CDR3 loop is CASSQGTGGAVPEQYF. The CDR3 nucleotides are TGTGCCAGCAGCCAAGGGACGGGGGGGGCCGTCCCCGAGCAGTACTTC.

The V and J genes are TRBV18 and TRBJ1-6, with a tentative D call TRBD1 (5 bases). The germline V gene has CDR1 KGHSH and CDR2 LQKENI. This CDR3 is 18 amino acids long. V was shortened by 2 bases and J by 9 bases, with 23 bases between the two germline ends. The CDR3 region is CASSPFGSADTVASPLHF. The CDR3 nucleotides read TGTGCCAGCTCACCATTCGGGTCTGCGGACACAGTAGCTTCACCCCTCCACTTT.

Here the CDR3 reads CASSFNSVETQYF. The DNA for the CDR3 is TGCGCCAGCAGCTTTAACTCAGTAGAGACCCAGTACTTC. J is TRBJ2-5 and V is TRBV5-1; no firm D call. CDR1 and CDR2 from the germline V gene are SGHRS and YFSETQ. V was pared by 2 bases and J by 4 bases, with 9 bases between. The CDR3 contains 13 residues.

This clonotype was seen more than once but under ten times. The J gene is TRBJ1-2, the V gene TRBV20-1; 9 nucleotides align to TRBD1. V shed 4 bases and J 5 bases; nucleotides not matched to a gene: 2. Germline CDR1 reads DFQATT; CDR2 reads SNEGSKA (reference sequence). The CDR3 covers 12 residues. The CDR3 DNA reads TGCAGTGCTACGGGACAGGGATATGGCTACACCTTC. It translates to CSATGQGYGYTF.

V gene TRBV6-5 combines with J gene TRBJ2-7; D ambiguous. Germline V CDR1 and CDR2: MNHEY, SVGAGI. The CDR3 is 14 amino acids. V was pared by 10 bases and J by 1 base, with 17 bases between. In DNA, the CDR3 is TGTGCCACTCGAGAACCAGGAGCATCCTACGAGCAGTACTTC. It codes for CATREPGASYEQYF.

The CDR3 is CASRKKPGQGSTYEQYV. CDR3 coding DNA: TGTGCCAGCAGGAAGAAACCGGGACAGGGCTCCACCTACGAGCAGTACGTC. This chain links TRBV6-6 with TRBJ2-7; 9 nucleotides agree with TRBD1. V was clipped by 6 bases and J by 2 bases; unmatched bases: 14. Germline V gives CDR1 MNHNY, CDR2 SVGAGI (reference sequence). The CDR3 runs 17 residues.

This sequence joins TRBV28 and TRBJ1-5; 9 nucleotides line up with TRBD1. The CDR3 contains 15 residues. Per germline, CDR1 MDHEN and CDR2 SYDVKM. V was clipped by 6 bases and J by 4 bases; unmatched bases: 7. The CDR3 region is CASSLDRGLNQPQHF. CDR3 bases: TGTGCCAGCAGCTTAGACAGGGGGTTGAATCAGCCCCAGCATTTT.

There are a few counts of this clonotype. The V and J genes are TRBV6-2 or TRBV6-3 and TRBJ1-2; unclear D gene. Trimming pared 2 bases from V and 8 bases from J, leaving 18 bases between. Per the germline V gene, CDR1 is MNHEY and CDR2 is SVGEGT. This CDR3 is built from 15 residues. In DNA form, the CDR3 reads TGTGCCAGCAGTTACCGACGGGAGTTTAAAGACGGCTACACCTTC. Its translation is CASSYRREFKDGYTF.

The chain uses TRBV12-3 or TRBV12-4 and TRBJ2-7; D is unclear. CDR3 length: 14 residues. V dropped 6 bases and J dropped 3 bases, with 15 bases sitting between them. The CDR3 region is CASSRRRSRYEQYV. The CDR3 DNA is TGTGCCAGCAGCCGCAGGCGTAGTCGCTACGAGCAGTACGTC.

This clonotype was recorded at least ten times. The chain has TRBV4-2 and TRBJ1-2; unclear D gene. V was cut by 0 bases and J by 8 bases, with 7 bases left in between. In germline, CDR1 is LGHNA, CDR2 YNFKEQ. This CDR3 spans 12 amino acids. The CDR3 spells CASSQDRGGYTF. CDR3 in DNA: TGTGCCAGCAGCCAAGATCGGGGAGGCTACACCTTC.

This clonotype was counted between two and nine times. V and J are TRBV7-6 and TRBJ1-1, with 7 bases aligning to TRBD1. With 6 bases clipped from V and 3 bases from J, the junction kept 7 bases outside the gene matches. CDR3 length: 14 residues. Germline V gene sequence: CDR1 SGHVS, CDR2 FNYEAQ. CDR3 loop: CASSYRGGDTEAFF. CDR3 sequence (DNA): TGTGCCAGCAGTTACAGGGGTGGGGACACTGAAGCTTTCTTT. The variable domain in full, completed from reference TRBV7-6 and TRBJ1-1, reads GAGVSQSPRYKVTKRGQDVALRCDPISGHVSLYWYRQALGQGPEFLTYFNYEAQQDKSGLPNDRFSAERPEGSISTLTIQRTEQRDSAMYRCASSYRGGDTEAFFGQGTRLTVV.

The chain is built from TRBV3-1 and TRBJ1-5; D is unclear. Trimming took off 4 bases at V and 0 bases at J, with 7 bases between the two ends. This CDR3 has 14 amino acids. Germline V gene sequence: CDR1 LGHDT, CDR2 YNNKEL (reference sequence). The chain's CDR3 is CASSPAVSNQPQHF. DNA for the CDR3: TGTGCCAGCAGCCCCGCAGTTAGCAATCAGCCCCAGCATTTT.

The gene calls are TRBV4-2 and TRBJ1-4; D gene unclear. The V gene lost 0 bases and the J gene lost 7 bases, with 9 bases spanning the gap. CDR1 is LGHNA, CDR2 YNFKEQ, per germline. The CDR3 extends over 14 amino acids. The CDR3: CASSQDYRSEKLFF. The CDR3 DNA sequence: TGTGCCAGCAGCCAAGATTATCGGAGTGAAAAACTGTTTTTT.

The gene calls are TRBV20-1 and TRBJ1-2; D perhaps matches TRBD1 (6 bases). The V gene lost 4 bases and the J gene lost 3 bases, with 15 bases spanning the gap. Per germline, CDR1 DFQATT and CDR2 SNEGSKA (reference sequence). The CDR3 is 14 residues long. The chain's CDR3 is CSAISGALHYGYTF. The DNA of the CDR3 is TGCAGTGCTATATCGGGGGCTTTACACTATGGCTACACCTTC.

A few counts support this clonotype. The chain has TRBV12-3 or TRBV12-4 and TRBJ2-7, with TRBD1 matching 8 bases. V shed 5 bases, J shed 3 bases, and the junction held 6 bases outside the gene matches. The CDR3 loop spans 14 amino acids. The CDR3 bases are TGTGCCAGCAGTCAACAGGGGGGTGGCTACGAGCAGTACTTC. This translates into CASSQQGGGYEQYF.